This TCR beta chain originates from a study of cytotoxic CD8 clonotypes in ibrutinib-treated CLL. On the study more broadly: Following treatment for a median around twelve months, range 6 to 36, response samples were then taken. Study results and limitations: Baseline levels of clonality went above those of age-matched healthy donors and moved with circulating CD8+ T-cell counts.

As input for TCR beta libraries, roughly 2.1 micrograms of genomic DNA came from cryopreserved PBMCs. This clone showed up just once. Its antigen is still unknown. Clones were sequenced by immunoSEQ multiplex PCR, and TCRdb holds only the in-frame ones, with some missing. Among 110,000 or so clones, 58% were seen once, and the ten largest hold 30% to 45%. This sample comprised PBMCs, obtained after 24 months of ibrutinib treatment. This sequence originates from a human donor with chronic lymphocytic leukemia.

The chain's CDR3 is CASSPREVNTQGTGANVLTF. The CDR3 bases are TGTGCCAGCAGCCCTAGGGAGGTAAATACCCAGGGAACTGGGGCCAACGTCCTGACTTTC. The chain employs TRBV4-2 and TRBJ2-6; tentative D call: TRBD2 (6 bases). The germline V and J ends were trimmed by 4 bases and 2 bases, with 24 bases remaining between them. This CDR3 contains 20 residues. The germline CDR1 and CDR2 sequences are LGHNA and YNFKEQ.